The rows below give T cell receptor beta chains drawn from one sample of a study of T cells in localized non-small cell lung cancer. TCRdb's table, derived via immunoSEQ multiplex PCR, lists solely in-frame clones and lacks some. In the table there are more than 20,000 clones, approximately 86% of which are singletons. The starting material was peripheral blood, obtained before any cancer treatment. These TCRs come from a female donor over 55 with stage I lung adenocarcinoma. Both conserved end residues are part of each CDR3. The D gene is left open where the match is weak. Expanded clones get a size class; other rows say once, few or many, or leave the size out.

J: TRBJ2-2
size: -
V: TRBV2
D: -
DNA: TGTGCCAGCACCGGACAGCGAGCGAACACCGGGGAGCTGTTTTTT
CDR3: CASTGQRANTGELFF

J: TRBJ2-1
size: -
V: TRBV18
D: TRBD1
DNA: TGTGCCAGCTCACCACAAGCTGGACAGGACAATGAGCAGTTCTTC
CDR3: CASSPQAGQDNEQFF

J: TRBJ1-2
size: -
V: TRBV28
D: -
DNA: TGTGCCAGCACCTCCCTCAGCGCTCGGCGTCAGGCGTATGGCTACACCTTC
CDR3: CASTSLSARRQAYGYTF

J: TRBJ1-1
size: -
V: TRBV2
D: -
DNA: TGTGCCAGCAGTACCGGACAGAACCCGAACACTGAAGCTTTCTTT
CDR3: CASSTGQNPNTEAFF

J: TRBJ2-1
size: -
V: TRBV7-2
D: -
DNA: TGTGCCAGCAGCTTAGCGGACAGGTTAGCGGGACCAAGGAGCAATGAGCAGTTCTTC
CDR3: CASSLADRLAGPRSNEQFF

J: TRBJ2-2
size: once
V: TRBV18
D: TRBD2
DNA: TGTGCCAGCTCACCAGGACTAGCTTTCGCCGGGGAGCTGTTTTTT
CDR3: CASSPGLAFAGELFF

J: TRBJ2-7
size: -
V: TRBV30
D: -
DNA: TGTGCCTGGAGTGTAGGGGGGGTAACCTACGAGCAGTACTTC
CDR3: CAWSVGGVTYEQYF

J: TRBJ1-1
size: -
V: TRBV6-1
D: -
DNA: TGTGCCAGCGGAAGGGGCACTGAAGCTTTCTTT
CDR3: CASGRGTEAFF

J: TRBJ1-1
size: -
V: TRBV7-2
D: -
DNA: TGTGCCAGCAGCTTCCCGCAGGGAGTGAACACTGAAGCTTTCTTT
CDR3: CASSFPQGVNTEAFF

J: TRBJ2-1
size: -
V: TRBV30
D: TRBD2
DNA: TGTGCCTGGAGTGCGGGGACTAGCGCCTACAATGAGCAGTTCTTC
CDR3: CAWSAGTSAYNEQFF

J: TRBJ2-1
size: -
V: TRBV20-1
D: -
DNA: TGCAGTGCTCAAGCTTGGGATGAGCAGTTCTTC
CDR3: CSAQAWDEQFF

J: TRBJ2-5
size: -
V: TRBV6-5
D: -
DNA: TGTGCCAGCAGTTACTCGAATTCGAGGGGACAAGAGACCCAGTACTTC
CDR3: CASSYSNSRGQETQYF

J: TRBJ1-2
size: -
V: TRBV5-1
D: -
DNA: TGCGCCAGCAGCTTGGCGGACAGAGTCTATGGCTACACCTTC
CDR3: CASSLADRVYGYTF

J: TRBJ1-1
size: -
V: TRBV6-4
D: TRBD1
DNA: TGTGCCAGCAGCTTGGGACAGAGAGATATGAACACTGAAGCTTTCTTT
CDR3: CASSLGQRDMNTEAFF

J: TRBJ2-7
size: -
V: TRBV9
D: -
DNA: TGTGCCAGCAGCGTGGGGCAGTCCTCCTACGAGCAGTACTTC
CDR3: CASSVGQSSYEQYF